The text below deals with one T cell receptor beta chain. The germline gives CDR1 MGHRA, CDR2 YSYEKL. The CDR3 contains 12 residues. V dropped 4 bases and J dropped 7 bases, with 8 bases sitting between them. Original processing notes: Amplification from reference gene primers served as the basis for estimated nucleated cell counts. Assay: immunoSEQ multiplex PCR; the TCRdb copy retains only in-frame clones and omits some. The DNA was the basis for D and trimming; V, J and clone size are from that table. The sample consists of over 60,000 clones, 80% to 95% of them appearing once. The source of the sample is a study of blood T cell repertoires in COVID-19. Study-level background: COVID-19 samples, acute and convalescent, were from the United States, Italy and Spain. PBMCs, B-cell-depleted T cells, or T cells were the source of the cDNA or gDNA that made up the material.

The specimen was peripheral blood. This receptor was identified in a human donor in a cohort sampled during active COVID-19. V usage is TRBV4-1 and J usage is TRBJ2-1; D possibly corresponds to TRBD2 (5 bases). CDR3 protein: CASSRTGNEQFF. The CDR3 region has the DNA TGCGCCAGCAGCCGGACTGGAAATGAGCAGTTCTTC.